The sequence of this T cell receptor (beta chain) was determined in a study of cytotoxic CD8 clonotypes in ibrutinib-treated CLL. Across the study: The taking of response samples occurred after a median about 13 months of treatment, with a range of 6 to 36. Study-level points and caveats: Treatment left the uncommon public clonotypes either contracted or stable in frequency. Measured clonality at baseline was greater than in age-matched healthy donors and tracked with circulating CD8+ T-cell counts.

This CDR3 is built from 15 residues. Germline assignment: CDR1 MNHNS and CDR2 SASEGT. With V trimmed by 7 bases and J by 0 bases, 6 bases remained unmatched. In the case of this clone: No antigen is known for it.

This table comes from immunoSEQ multiplex PCR, and its TCRdb copy is limited to in-frame clones, with some not included. The table lists 50,000 to 60,000 clones, around four fifths of them singletons. About 2 micrograms of genomic DNA (from cryopreserved PBMCs) were used for TCR beta libraries. The receptor was isolated from a human donor with chronic lymphocytic leukemia. This sequence joins TRBV6-1 and TRBJ2-1; 7 positions agree with TRBD2. The material sequenced was PBMCs, taken after 24 months of ibrutinib treatment. For the CDR3, the DNA is TGTGCCAGCATTGCGGGAGCCCTCTCCTACAATGAGCAGTTCTTC. Its translation: CASIAGALSYNEQFF.